This is a list of T cell receptor beta chains from one sample in a study of cytomegalovirus exposure and HLA in healthy donors. Profiling relied on immunoSEQ multiplex PCR, and the TCRdb table lists in-frame clones only, not all of them. The sample includes approximately 150,000 clones, approximately 72% of them seen just once. The specimen was PBMCs. These receptors all stem from a human donor in good health. CDR3s include the opening cysteine and the closing phenylalanine or tryptophan. A D gene is named only where the DNA matches it firmly. A row's size may be missing; if present it is once, few, many or a size class.

abundance	v_gene	d_gene	j_gene	CDR3aa	CDR3nt
.	TRBV27	TRBD1	TRBJ1-1	CASSLQGALNTEAFF	TGTGCCAGCAGTTTACAGGGGGCGCTGAACACTGAAGCTTTCTTT
.	TRBV5-1	.	TRBJ1-6	CASREHQGDNSPLHF	TGCGCCAGCAGGGAGCACCAGGGTGATAATTCACCCCTCCACTTT
.	TRBV2	.	TRBJ1-2	CASSDGTPYGYTF	TGTGCCAGCAGTGATGGTACTCCGTATGGCTACACCTTC
.	TRBV27	.	TRBJ2-7	CASSPKLPGDSYEQYF	TGTGCCAGCAGTCCAAAGCTCCCAGGGGATTCGTACGAGCAGTACTTC
.	TRBV5-4	.	TRBJ2-5	CASRMGSRERETQYF	TGTGCCAGCAGGATGGGCTCCCGGGAGCGTGAGACCCAGTACTTC
few	TRBV7-8	.	TRBJ2-5	CASSSYQETQYF	TGTGCCAGCAGCTCCTACCAAGAGACCCAGTACTTC
.	TRBV7-9	.	TRBJ1-3	CASSPLGNTIYF	TGTGCCAGCAGCCCTTTGGGAAACACCATATATTTT
.	TRBV5-8	.	TRBJ2-5	CASSLGTRPQETQYF	TGTGCCAGCAGCTTGGGGACTCGGCCCCAAGAGACCCAGTACTTC
.	TRBV9	.	TRBJ2-2	CASSLGQGWGELFF	TGTGCCAGCAGCCTTGGACAAGGTTGGGGGGAGCTGTTTTTT
.	TRBV6-1	.	TRBJ2-7	CASRRLADRSYEQYF	TGTGCCAGCAGGAGATTGGCGGACAGATCCTACGAGCAGTACTTC
.	TRBV7-3	TRBD1	TRBJ1-2	CASSFAGGDGYPF	TGTGCCAGCAGCTTCGCAGGGGGCGACGGCTACCCCTTC
.	TRBV27	.	TRBJ1-2	CASSLIGQNYGYTF	TGTGCCAGCAGTTTGATCGGACAGAACTATGGCTACACCTTC
.	TRBV13	TRBD1	TRBJ2-7	CASSPGDRPYEQYF	TGTGCCAGCAGCCCCGGGGACAGGCCTTACGAGCAGTACTTC
.	TRBV5-5	TRBD1	TRBJ1-2	CASSLTGADGYTF	TGTGCCAGCAGCCTAACAGGGGCAGATGGCTACACCTTC
.	TRBV27	TRBD1	TRBJ1-4	CASSPYRPQGANEKLFF	TGTGCCAGCAGTCCATACCGGCCACAGGGGGCGAATGAAAAACTGTTTTTT
.	TRBV5-1	TRBD1	TRBJ2-1	CASSPGQGSYNEQFF	TGCGCCAGCAGCCCGGGACAGGGCAGCTACAATGAGCAGTTCTTC
.	TRBV7-2	TRBD2	TRBJ2-7	CASSLGLAGTYEQYF	TGTGCCAGCAGCTTAGGCCTAGCGGGGACCTACGAGCAGTACTTC
.	TRBV10-3	TRBD1	TRBJ2-5	CAIMGQEVGTQYF	TGTGCCATCATGGGACAGGAGGTCGGGACCCAGTACTTC
.	TRBV2	TRBD1	TRBJ1-4	CASRQDRGPEKLFF	TGTGCCAGCAGACAGGACAGGGGGCCTGAAAAACTGTTTTTT
.	TRBV5-1	TRBD2	TRBJ2-2	CASSWTSGANTGELFF	TGCGCCAGCAGCTGGACTAGCGGGGCGAACACCGGGGAGCTGTTTTTT
.	TRBV5-6	TRBD2	TRBJ2-1	CASSLSGGANEQFF	TGTGCCAGCAGCCTTAGCGGGGGGGCCAATGAGCAGTTCTTC
.	TRBV12-5	.	TRBJ1-2	CASGSAPPEGSYYGYTF	TGTGCTAGTGGTTCAGCACCCCCTGAGGGTAGTTACTATGGCTACACCTTC
.	TRBV6-5	TRBD1	TRBJ1-5	CASSPGTGNQPQHF	TGTGCCAGCAGTCCTGGGACAGGCAATCAGCCCCAGCATTTT
.	TRBV7-3	TRBD1	TRBJ1-2	CASSLSGITGARGYTF	TGTGCCAGCAGCTTAAGCGGAATTACAGGGGCACGGGGCTACACCTTC
.	TRBV4-2	.	TRBJ2-1	CASSQDGRYNEQFF	TGTGCCAGCAGCCAAGACGGCAGGTACAATGAGCAGTTCTTC
.	TRBV4-1	.	TRBJ1-1	CASSQDLGYTEAFF	TGCGCCAGCAGCCAAGATCTGGGCTACACTGAAGCTTTCTTT
.	TRBV5-1	TRBD1	TRBJ2-7	CASSSAGTGKHEQYF	TGCGCCAGCAGCTCCGCCGGGACAGGGAAGCACGAGCAGTACTTC
.	TRBV4-1	.	TRBJ2-1	CASSQATGSYNEQFF	TGCGCCAGCAGCCAGGCGACTGGCTCCTACAATGAGCAGTTCTTC
.	TRBV6-5	.	TRBJ1-2	CASRTTGFYGYTF	TGTGCCAGCAGAACGACGGGTTTCTATGGCTACACCTTC
few	TRBV4-1	TRBD1	TRBJ1-1	CASSQAQTGVTEAFF	TGCGCCAGCAGCCAAGCTCAAACAGGGGTCACTGAAGCTTTCTTT
.	TRBV5-1	.	TRBJ1-6	CASSFQQDSPLHF	TGCGCCAGCAGCTTCCAACAGGATTCACCCCTCCACTTT
.	TRBV6-5	.	TRBJ1-2	CASTRTGYYGYTF	TGTGCCAGCACGCGAACAGGGTACTATGGCTACACCTTC
.	TRBV13	TRBD2	TRBJ2-7	CASSPIAGGFYEQYF	TGTGCCAGCAGCCCAATAGCGGGGGGCTTTTACGAGCAGTACTTC
.	TRBV7-9	.	TRBJ2-5	CASGSVGDGETQYF	TGTGCCAGCGGCTCCGTCGGGGATGGAGAGACCCAGTACTTC
.	TRBV2	.	TRBJ2-7	CASGEFEQYF	TGTGCCAGCGGGGAGTTCGAGCAGTACTTC
.	TRBV6-1	TRBD1	TRBJ2-5	CASIMDRDETQYF	TGTGCCAGCATCATGGACAGGGACGAGACCCAGTACTTC
.	TRBV2	.	TRBJ1-5	CASTEWGVGDNQPQHF	TGTGCCAGCACCGAGTGGGGGGTGGGGGACAATCAGCCCCAGCATTTT
.	TRBV10-1	TRBD2	TRBJ2-1	CASSDGGGANNEQFF	TGCGCCAGCAGTGACGGCGGGGGGGCAAACAATGAGCAGTTCTTC
.	TRBV11-2	.	TRBJ2-1	CASSPGTYNEQFF	TGTGCCAGCAGCCCCGGGACTTACAATGAGCAGTTCTTC
.	TRBV13	.	TRBJ2-7	CASQPVSPSNYEQYF	TGTGCCAGCCAACCGGTGAGCCCTTCGAACTACGAGCAGTACTTC
.	TRBV6-5	.	TRBJ1-3	CASSRRDTIYF	TGTGCCAGCAGCCGCCGGGACACCATATATTTT
.	TRBV29-1	TRBD1	TRBJ2-2	CSVDPGQGNTGELFF	TGCAGCGTTGATCCGGGACAGGGGAACACCGGGGAGCTGTTTTTT
.	TRBV6-4	.	TRBJ2-1	CASSVLAITSYNEQFF	TGTGCCAGCAGTGTCCTAGCCATCACCTCCTACAATGAGCAGTTCTTC
once	TRBV6-1	.	TRBJ1-3	CASSEAPGRGNTIYF	TGTGCCAGCAGTGAAGCGCCAGGCAGGGGAAACACCATATATTTT
.	TRBV6-6	.	TRBJ1-5	CASRTYSNQPQHF	TGTGCCAGCAGAACATATAGCAATCAGCCCCAGCATTTT
.	TRBV23-1	.	TRBJ2-3	CASSQLWSGDTQYF	TGCGCCAGCAGTCAATTGTGGAGCGGAGATACGCAGTATTTT
.	TRBV5-1	.	TRBJ1-1	CASSFGAPNTEAFF	TGCGCCAGCAGCTTTGGAGCTCCGAACACTGAAGCTTTCTTT
.	TRBV5-1	TRBD1	TRBJ1-2	CASSSDRGRGYTF	TGCGCCAGCAGCAGCGACAGGGGGCGTGGCTACACCTTC
.	TRBV6-1	.	TRBJ1-5	CASSERGGSQPQHF	TGTGCCAGCAGTGAACGGGGGGGGAGTCAGCCCCAGCATTTT
.	TRBV19	TRBD1	TRBJ2-3	CASSKGTPGQTTDTQYF	TGTGCCAGTTCAAAAGGGACACCGGGACAGACCACAGATACGCAGTATTTT
.	TRBV5-1	.	TRBJ2-1	CASSHSETGNTPNEQFF	TGCGCCAGCAGCCATTCAGAAACAGGTAATACACCCAATGAGCAGTTCTTC
.	TRBV30	TRBD1	TRBJ2-7	CSLSVDRAYEQYF	TGTTCCTTGAGTGTTGACAGGGCATACGAGCAGTACTTC
few	TRBV10-1	TRBD1	TRBJ2-2	CASSGTGGPANTGELFF	TGCGCCAGCAGTGGGACAGGGGGTCCCGCGAACACCGGGGAGCTGTTTTTT
.	TRBV6-1	.	TRBJ1-2	CASSDLRGGESNYGYTF	TGTGCCAGCAGTGACCTTCGCGGGGGGGAATCTAACTATGGCTACACCTTC
.	TRBV19	.	TRBJ2-5	CASSIDLEGGRETQYF	TGTGCCAGTAGTATAGATCTGGAGGGGGGGAGGGAGACCCAGTACTTC